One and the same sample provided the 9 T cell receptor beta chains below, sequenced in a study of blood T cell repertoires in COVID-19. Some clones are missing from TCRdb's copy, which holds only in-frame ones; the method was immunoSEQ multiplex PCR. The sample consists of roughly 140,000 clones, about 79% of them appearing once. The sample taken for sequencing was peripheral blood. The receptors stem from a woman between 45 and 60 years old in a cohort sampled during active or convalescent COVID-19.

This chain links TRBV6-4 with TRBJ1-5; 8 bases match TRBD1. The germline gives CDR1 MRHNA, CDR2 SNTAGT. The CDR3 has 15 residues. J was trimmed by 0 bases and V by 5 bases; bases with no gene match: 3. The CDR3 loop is CASSQQGGSNQPQHF. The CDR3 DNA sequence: TGTGCCAGCAGTCAACAGGGGGGTAGCAATCAGCCCCAGCATTTT.

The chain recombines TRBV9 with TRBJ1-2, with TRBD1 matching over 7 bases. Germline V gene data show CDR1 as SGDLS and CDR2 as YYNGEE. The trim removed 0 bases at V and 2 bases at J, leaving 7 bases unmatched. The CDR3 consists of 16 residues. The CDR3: CASSVGGQSFNYGYTF. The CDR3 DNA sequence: TGTGCCAGCAGCGTAGGGGGACAGAGTTTCAACTATGGCTACACCTTC.

The CDR3 reads CASRGGGDQETQYF. CDR3 sequence (DNA): TGTGCCAGCAGGGGAGGGGGAGATCAAGAGACCCAGTACTTC. The V and J genes are TRBV6-5 and TRBJ2-5; D perhaps matches TRBD2 (7 bases). There are 14 residues in the CDR3. Germline lookup yields CDR1 MNHEY and CDR2 SVGAGI. Trimming took off 6 bases at V and 2 bases at J, with 13 bases between the two ends.

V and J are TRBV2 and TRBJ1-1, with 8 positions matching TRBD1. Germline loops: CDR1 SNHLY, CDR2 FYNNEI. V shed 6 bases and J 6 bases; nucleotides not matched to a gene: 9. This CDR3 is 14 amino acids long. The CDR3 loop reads CASRLTGVVPEAFF. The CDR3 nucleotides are TGTGCCAGCAGATTGACAGGGGTCGTACCTGAAGCTTTCTTT.

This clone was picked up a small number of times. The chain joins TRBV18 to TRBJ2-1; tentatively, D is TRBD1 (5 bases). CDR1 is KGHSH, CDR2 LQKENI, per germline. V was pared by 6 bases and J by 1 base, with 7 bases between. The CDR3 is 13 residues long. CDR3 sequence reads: CASSRESYNEQFF. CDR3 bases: TGTGCCAGCTCCAGGGAATCCTACAATGAGCAGTTCTTC. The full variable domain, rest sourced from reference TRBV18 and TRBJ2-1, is NAGVMQNPRHLVRRRGQEARLRCSPMKGHSHVYWYRQLPEEGLKFMVYLQKENIIDESGMPKERFSAEFPKEGPSILRIQQVVRGDSAAYFCASSRESYNEQFFGPGTRLTVL.

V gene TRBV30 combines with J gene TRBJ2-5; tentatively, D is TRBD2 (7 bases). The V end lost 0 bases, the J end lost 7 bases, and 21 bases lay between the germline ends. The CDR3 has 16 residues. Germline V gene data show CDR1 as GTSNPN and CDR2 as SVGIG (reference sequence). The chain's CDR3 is CAWSVTPTSKGGTQYF. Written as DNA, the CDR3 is TGTGCCTGGAGTGTAACCCCGACTAGCAAAGGGGGGACCCAGTACTTC.

The CDR3, as DNA: TGTGCCAGCAGCGTTAGACCACAGGGCCGTAATGAAAAACTGTTTTTT. As protein: CASSVRPQGRNEKLFF. The J gene is TRBJ1-4, the V gene TRBV9; maybe TRBD1 (6 bases). Trimming removed 2 bases from V and 4 bases from J, with 15 bases in between. CDR1 and CDR2 from the germline V gene are SGDLS and YYNGEE. CDR3 size: 16 residues. Full variable domain (remainder filled in from reference TRBV9 and TRBJ1-4): DSGVTQTPKHLITATGQRVTLRCSPRSGDLSVYWYQQSLDQGLQFLIQYYNGEERAKGNILERFSAQQFPDLHSELNLSSLELGDSALYFCASSVRPQGRNEKLFFGSGTQLSVL.

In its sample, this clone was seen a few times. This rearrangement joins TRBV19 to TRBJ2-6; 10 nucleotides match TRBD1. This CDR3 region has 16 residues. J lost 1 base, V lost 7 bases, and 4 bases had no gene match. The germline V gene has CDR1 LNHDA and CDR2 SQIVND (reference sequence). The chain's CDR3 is CASTGTGVSGANVLTF. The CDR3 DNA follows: TGTGCCAGTACCGGGACAGGGGTATCTGGGGCCAACGTCCTGACTTTC. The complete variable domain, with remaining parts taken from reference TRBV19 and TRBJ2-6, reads DGGITQSPKYLFRKEGQNVTLSCEQNLNHDAMYWYRQDPGQGLRLIYYSQIVNDFQKGDIAEGYSVSREKKESFPLTVTSAQKNPTAFYLCASTGTGVSGANVLTFGAGSRLTVL.

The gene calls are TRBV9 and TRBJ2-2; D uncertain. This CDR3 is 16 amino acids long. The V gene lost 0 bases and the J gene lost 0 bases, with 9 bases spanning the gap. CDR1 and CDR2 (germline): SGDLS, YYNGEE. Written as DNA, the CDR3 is TGTGCCAGCAGCGTAGACAGCCCCGCGAACACCGGGGAGCTGTTTTTT. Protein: CASSVDSPANTGELFF.